The entry that follows covers one T cell receptor beta chain sequence. The data were taken from a study of blood T cell repertoires in COVID-19. The data were produced by immunoSEQ multiplex PCR, yet TCRdb's version contains in-frame clones alone and is incomplete. This sample yields 85,000 to 110,000 clones, of which 70% to 90% are seen a single time; 3.1% belongs to the top ten. V trimming: 5 bases; J trimming: 3 bases; junction bases outside the gene matches: 5. From germline, CDR1 is MDHEN and CDR2 SYDVKM. This CDR3 has 15 amino acids. Sequenced sample: peripheral blood. The origin of this receptor is a man aged 45 to 65 in a cohort sampled during active COVID-19. V gene TRBV28 combines with J gene TRBJ1-5; 9 bases agree with TRBD1. The CDR3 sequence: CASSIGTGSNQPQHF. CDR3 bases: TGTGCCAGCAGTATAGGGACAGGGTCCAATCAGCCCCAGCATTTT.